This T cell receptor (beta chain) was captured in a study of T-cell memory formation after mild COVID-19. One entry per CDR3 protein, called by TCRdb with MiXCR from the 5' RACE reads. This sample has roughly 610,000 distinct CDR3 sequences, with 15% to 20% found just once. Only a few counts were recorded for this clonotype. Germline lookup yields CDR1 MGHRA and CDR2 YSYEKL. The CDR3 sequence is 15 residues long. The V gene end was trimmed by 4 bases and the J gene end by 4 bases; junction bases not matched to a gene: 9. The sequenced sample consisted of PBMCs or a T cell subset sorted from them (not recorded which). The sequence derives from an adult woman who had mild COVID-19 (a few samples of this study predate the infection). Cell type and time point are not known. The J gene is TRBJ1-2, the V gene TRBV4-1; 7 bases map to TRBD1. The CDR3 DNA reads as TGCGCCAGCAGCCGGGGCCCGGGACAGCTCTATGGCTACACCTTC. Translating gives CASSRGPGQLYGYTF.